These T cell receptor beta chains were read from a single sample in a study of blood T cell repertoires in COVID-19. Assay used: immunoSEQ multiplex PCR; TCRdb lists only in-frame clones, some missing. The top ten hold about 9.4% of the sample, which has some 200,000 clones, 87% seen once. The sequenced material came from PBMCs or T cells enriched from blood (not recorded which). The receptors derive from a man aged 18 to 35 with acute COVID-19. Both conserved end residues are part of each CDR3. The D gene is left open where the match is weak.

D	V	J	length	CDR3	DNA
TRBD2	TRBV29-1	TRBJ2-1	14	CSAEGAGAYNEQFF	TGCAGCGCCGAAGGGGCGGGAGCTTACAATGAGCAGTTCTTC
-	TRBV11-3	TRBJ2-1	13	CASSLPSVNEQFF	TGTGCCAGCAGCTTACCTAGCGTCAATGAGCAGTTCTTC
-	TRBV2	TRBJ2-7	16	CASVDPGRAGTYEQYF	TGTGCCAGCGTAGACCCCGGCCGTGCGGGAACCTACGAGCAGTACTTC
TRBD1	TRBV18	TRBJ2-1	14	CATNLGQEYNEQFF	TGTGCCACCAACCTTGGACAGGAGTACAATGAGCAGTTCTTC
-	TRBV28	TRBJ1-3	15	CASSPTGYSGNTIYF	TGTGCCAGCAGTCCCACGGGATACTCTGGAAACACCATATATTTT
-	TRBV5-8	TRBJ1-1	12	CASTGVRPEAFF	TGTGCCAGCACAGGGGTACGCCCCGAAGCTTTCTTT
-	TRBV7-8	TRBJ1-1	14	CASSLGQGNTEAFF	TGTGCCAGCAGCTTAGGTCAGGGGAACACTGAAGCTTTCTTT
TRBD1	TRBV28	TRBJ1-4	17	CASSLPGQVRTNEKLFF	TGTGCCAGCAGTTTACCGGGACAGGTCCGGACTAATGAAAAACTGTTTTTT
-	TRBV2	TRBJ1-5	12	CASSRQLQPQHF	TGTGCCAGCAGTAGACAACTTCAGCCCCAGCATTTT
TRBD1	TRBV6-5	TRBJ2-7	13	CASRDRGAHEQYF	TGTGCCAGCAGAGACAGGGGCGCTCACGAGCAGTACTTC
TRBD1	TRBV4-1	TRBJ1-1	15	CASSPGQGPNTEAFF	TGCGCCAGCAGCCCGGGACAGGGGCCGAACACTGAAGCTTTCTTT
-	TRBV20-1	TRBJ2-1	11	CSATSYNEQFF	TGCAGTGCTACATCCTACAATGAGCAGTTCTTC
-	TRBV18	TRBJ2-3	16	CASSPPLGGSTDTQYF	TGTGCCAGCTCACCACCTCTCGGCGGGTCCACAGATACGCAGTATTTT
-	TRBV12-5	TRBJ1-2	13	CASGLSRQHGYTF	TGTGCTAGTGGTTTGTCACGACAGCATGGCTACACCTTC
-	TRBV30	TRBJ1-3	15	CAWSGLGAAGNTIYF	TGTGCCTGGAGTGGCTTGGGGGCGGCTGGAAACACCATATATTTT
TRBD2	TRBV9	TRBJ2-1	16	CASSVANSGTSGRQFF	TGTGCCAGCAGCGTAGCTAACTCCGGGACTAGCGGGAGGCAGTTCTTC
TRBD2	TRBV7-6	TRBJ2-1	14	CASSLNSGKNEQFF	TGTGCCAGCAGCTTGAATAGCGGGAAAAATGAGCAGTTCTTC